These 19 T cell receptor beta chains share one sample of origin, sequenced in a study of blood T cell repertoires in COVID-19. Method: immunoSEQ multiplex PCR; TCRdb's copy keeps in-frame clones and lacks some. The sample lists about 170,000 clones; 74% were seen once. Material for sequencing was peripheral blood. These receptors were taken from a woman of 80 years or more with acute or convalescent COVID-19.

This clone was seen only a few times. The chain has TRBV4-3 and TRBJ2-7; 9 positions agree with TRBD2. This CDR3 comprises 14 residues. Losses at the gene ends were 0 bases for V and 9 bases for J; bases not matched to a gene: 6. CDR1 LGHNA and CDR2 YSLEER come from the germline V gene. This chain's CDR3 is CASSQEGVAGVQYF. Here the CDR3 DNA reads TGCGCCAGCAGCCAAGAGGGGGTAGCGGGGGTGCAGTACTTC.

CDR3 nucleotides: TGCGCCAGCAGCTTGGCGACTAGCGCGGACTACGAGCAGTACTTC. Its translation: CASSLATSADYEQYF. The gene calls are TRBV5-1 and TRBJ2-7; 8 bases match TRBD2. With 0 bases clipped from V and 3 bases from J, the junction kept 5 bases outside the gene matches. This CDR3 is built from 15 residues. Germline loops: CDR1 SGHRS, CDR2 YFSETQ.

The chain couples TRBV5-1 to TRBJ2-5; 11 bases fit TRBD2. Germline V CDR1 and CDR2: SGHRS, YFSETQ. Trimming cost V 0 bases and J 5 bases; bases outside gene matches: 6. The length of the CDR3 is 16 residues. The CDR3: CASSLALAGAVETQYF. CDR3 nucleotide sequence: TGCGCCAGCAGCTTGGCACTAGCGGGAGCGGTTGAGACCCAGTACTTC.

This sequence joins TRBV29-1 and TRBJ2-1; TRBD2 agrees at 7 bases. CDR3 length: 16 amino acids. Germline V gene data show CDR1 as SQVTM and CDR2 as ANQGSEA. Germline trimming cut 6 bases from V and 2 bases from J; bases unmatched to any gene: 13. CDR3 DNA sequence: TGCAGCGTACGTTCTAGCGGTCGGGGAACCTACAATGAGCAGTTCTTC. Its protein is CSVRSSGRGTYNEQFF.

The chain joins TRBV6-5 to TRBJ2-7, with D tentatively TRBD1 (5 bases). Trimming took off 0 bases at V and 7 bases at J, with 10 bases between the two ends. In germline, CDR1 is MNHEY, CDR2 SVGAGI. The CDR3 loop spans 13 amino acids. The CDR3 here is CASSYSGRDEQYF. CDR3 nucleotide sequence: TGTGCCAGCAGTTACTCGGGCAGGGATGAGCAGTACTTC.

In nucleotides, the CDR3 is TGTGCCAGCAGCTCTTCGCAGGGGGCTGGCTACACCTTC. This gives the protein CASSSSQGAGYTF. The chain uses TRBV11-3 and TRBJ1-2; 8 bases agree with TRBD1. Germline CDR1 and CDR2: SGHNT and YENEEA. The CDR3 covers 13 residues. Trimming removed 4 bases from V and 7 bases from J; junction bases left unmatched: 5.

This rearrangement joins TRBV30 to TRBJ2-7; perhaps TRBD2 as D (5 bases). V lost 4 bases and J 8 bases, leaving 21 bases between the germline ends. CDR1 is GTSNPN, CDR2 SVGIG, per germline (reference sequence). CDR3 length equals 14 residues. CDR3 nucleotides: TGTGCCTGGACTCGGCGGGTTAGGCTGGACCAGCAGTACTTC. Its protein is CAWTRRVRLDQQYF.

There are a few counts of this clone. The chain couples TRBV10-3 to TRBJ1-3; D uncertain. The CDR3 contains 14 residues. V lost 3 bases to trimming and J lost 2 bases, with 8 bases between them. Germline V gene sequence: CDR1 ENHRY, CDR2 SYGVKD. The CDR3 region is CAISDPRAGNTIYF. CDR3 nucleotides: TGTGCCATCAGTGATCCCCGGGCTGGAAACACCATATATTTT.

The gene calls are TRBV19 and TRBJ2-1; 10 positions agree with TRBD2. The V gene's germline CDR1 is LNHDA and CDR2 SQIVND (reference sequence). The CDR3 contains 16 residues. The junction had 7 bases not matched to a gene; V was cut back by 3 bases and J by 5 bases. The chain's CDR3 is CASSIRLAGHHNEQFF. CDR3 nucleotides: TGTGCCAGTAGTATCCGACTAGCGGGCCACCACAATGAGCAGTTCTTC.

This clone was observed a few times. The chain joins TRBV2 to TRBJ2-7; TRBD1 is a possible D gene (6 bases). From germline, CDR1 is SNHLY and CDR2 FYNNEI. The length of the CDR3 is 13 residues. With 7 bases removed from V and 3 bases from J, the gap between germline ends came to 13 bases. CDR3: CASTKDSNYEQYF. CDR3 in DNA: TGTGCCAGCACCAAGGACAGCAACTACGAGCAGTACTTC.

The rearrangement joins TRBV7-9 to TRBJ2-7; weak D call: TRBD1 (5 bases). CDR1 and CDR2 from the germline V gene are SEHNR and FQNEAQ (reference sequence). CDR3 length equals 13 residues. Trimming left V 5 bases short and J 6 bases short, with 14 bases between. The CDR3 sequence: CASSPRRGIEQYF. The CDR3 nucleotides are TGTGCCAGCAGCCCGCGTAGGGGCATCGAGCAGTACTTC.

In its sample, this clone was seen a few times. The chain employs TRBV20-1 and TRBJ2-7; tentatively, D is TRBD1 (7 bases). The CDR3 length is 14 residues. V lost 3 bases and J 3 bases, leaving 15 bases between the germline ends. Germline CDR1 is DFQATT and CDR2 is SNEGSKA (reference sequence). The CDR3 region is CSASAGQPFYEQYF. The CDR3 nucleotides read TGCAGTGCTAGTGCGGGACAGCCGTTCTACGAGCAGTACTTC.

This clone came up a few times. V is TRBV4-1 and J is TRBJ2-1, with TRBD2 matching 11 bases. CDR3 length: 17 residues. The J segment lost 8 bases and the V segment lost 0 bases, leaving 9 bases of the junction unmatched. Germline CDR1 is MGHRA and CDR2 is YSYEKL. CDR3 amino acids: CASSQDTSGSIRYEQFF. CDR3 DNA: TGCGCCAGCAGCCAAGACACTAGCGGGAGCATTCGATATGAGCAGTTCTTC.

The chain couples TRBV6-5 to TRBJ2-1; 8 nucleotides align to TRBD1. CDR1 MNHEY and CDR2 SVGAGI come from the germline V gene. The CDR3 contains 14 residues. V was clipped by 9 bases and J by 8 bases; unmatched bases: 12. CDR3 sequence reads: CASRDRPVVDEQFF. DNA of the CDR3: TGTGCCAGTCGGGACAGGCCCGTTGTAGATGAGCAGTTCTTC.

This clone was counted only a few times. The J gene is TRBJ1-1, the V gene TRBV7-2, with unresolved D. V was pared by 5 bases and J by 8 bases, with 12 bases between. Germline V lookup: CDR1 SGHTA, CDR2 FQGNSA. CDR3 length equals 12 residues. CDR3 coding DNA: TGTGCCAGCAGCCACCCAGGACTCGAAGCTTTCTTT. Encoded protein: CASSHPGLEAFF.

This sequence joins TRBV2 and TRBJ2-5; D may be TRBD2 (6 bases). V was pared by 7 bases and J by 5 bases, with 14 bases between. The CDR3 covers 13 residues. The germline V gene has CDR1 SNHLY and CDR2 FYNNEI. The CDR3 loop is CASTWDFPETQYF. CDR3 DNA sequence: TGTGCCAGCACCTGGGACTTCCCGGAGACCCAGTACTTC.

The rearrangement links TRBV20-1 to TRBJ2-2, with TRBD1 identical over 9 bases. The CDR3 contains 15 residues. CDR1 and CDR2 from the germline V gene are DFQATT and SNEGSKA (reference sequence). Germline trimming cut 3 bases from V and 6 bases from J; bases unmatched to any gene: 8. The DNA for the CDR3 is TGCAGTGCTAGTGTTGGGACAGGGTCACCCGGGGAGCTGTTTTTT. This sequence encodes CSASVGTGSPGELFF.

CDR3 nucleotides: TGTGCCTGGAGTACCCCTCTAGCGTTTAGCACAGATACGCAGTATTTT. Amino acids: CAWSTPLAFSTDTQYF. V usage is TRBV30 and J usage is TRBJ2-3; D possibly corresponds to TRBD2 (6 bases). V was pared by 2 bases and J by 0 bases, with 15 bases between. This CDR3 comprises 16 residues. Germline-derived CDR1 and CDR2 are GTSNPN and SVGIG (reference sequence). Using reference TRBV30 and TRBJ2-3 for the parts outside the CDR3, the full variable domain is SQTIHQWPATLVQPVGSPLSLECTVEGTSNPNLYWYRQAAGRGLQLLFYSVGIGQISSEVPQNLSASRPQDRQFILSSKKLLLSDSGFYLCAWSTPLAFSTDTQYFGPGTRLTVL.

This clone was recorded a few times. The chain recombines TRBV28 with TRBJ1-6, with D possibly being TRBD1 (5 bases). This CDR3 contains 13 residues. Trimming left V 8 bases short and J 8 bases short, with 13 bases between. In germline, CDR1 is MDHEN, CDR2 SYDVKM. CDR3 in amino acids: CASQGILDSPLHF. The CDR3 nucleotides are TGTGCCAGCCAGGGAATTTTGGATTCACCCCTCCACTTT.